One and the same sample provided the 30 T cell receptor beta chains below, sequenced in a study of response to subunit inactivated influenza vaccine (dated by TCRdb to 2017 to 2018). The library was obtained by RT-PCR. These reads were obtained on an Illumina HiSeq 2500. TCRdb took the public reads, trimmed them with fastp at Q25, ran MiXCR for clone calling and kept in-frame beta chains. Identical CDR3 protein sequences are pooled into one entry, listed with their most common genes and DNA. This sample has under 950,000 distinct CDR3 sequences in its table, and approximately 21% of those were observed once. The top ten hold 10% of the sample. The sequences come from PBMCs from blood, collected less than 6 days after vaccination. These receptors were collected from a man aged 50 to 59 who received an inactivated influenza vaccine. Donor details come from another sample of the same person, matched by shared clones.

This chain joins TRBV20-1 and TRBJ2-3; the D gene is possibly TRBD2 (6 bases). Germline CDR1 is DFQATT and CDR2 is SNEGSKA (reference sequence). There are 14 residues in the CDR3. Deletions cut 3 bases from V and 0 bases from J, with 10 bases between. The chain's CDR3 is CSASVGTSTDTQYF. In nucleotides, the CDR3 is TGCAGTGCTAGCGTTGGGACTAGCACAGATACGCAGTATTTT.

This clonotype showed up just a few times. The chain combines TRBV5-1 with TRBJ1-1; D might be TRBD1 (5 bases). V was shortened by 0 bases and J by 4 bases, with 13 bases between the two germline ends. Germline-derived CDR1 and CDR2 are SGHRS and YFSETQ. The CDR3 spans 15 residues. CDR3 protein: CASSLAGTPGTEAFF. The CDR3 bases are TGCGCCAGCAGCTTGGCCGGGACCCCGGGCACTGAAGCTTTCTTT.

There are many counts of this clonotype. This sequence joins TRBV6-1 and TRBJ1-4; D is ambiguous. Trimming pared 5 bases from V and 8 bases from J, leaving 15 bases between. CDR3 length: 14 residues. Germline V gene data show CDR1 as MNHNS and CDR2 as SASEGT. DNA for the CDR3: TGTGCCAGCAGTCTTCGGACCGTAGGGGAAAAACTGTTTTTT. Its translation: CASSLRTVGEKLFF.

The rearrangement joins TRBV12-3 or TRBV12-4 to TRBJ2-3; a weak D match, TRBD1 (6 bases). The CDR3 spans 12 residues. Trimming removed 7 bases at V and 8 bases at J, with 13 bases between. CDR3 DNA sequence: TGTGCCAGCAACGTGGGACATACTACGCAGTATTTT. Translating gives CASNVGHTTQYF.

This clonotype was seen a handful of times. J is TRBJ2-7 and V is TRBV20-1, with 7 bases that match TRBD1. The CDR3 spans 17 residues. Per germline, CDR1 DFQATT and CDR2 SNEGSKA (reference sequence). V trimming: 7 bases; J trimming: 3 bases; junction bases outside the gene matches: 21. The CDR3 coding sequence is TGCAGTGGGTACGGGACAGATGGGCAATTATGGCACTACGAGCAGTACTTC. This translates into CSGYGTDGQLWHYEQYF.

V gene TRBV20-1 combines with J gene TRBJ2-1, with 9 nucleotides matching TRBD2. V shed 1 base, J shed 8 bases, and the junction held 9 bases outside the gene matches. Germline lookup yields CDR1 DFQATT and CDR2 SNEGSKA (reference sequence). The length of the CDR3 is 15 residues. DNA of the CDR3: TGCAGTGCTAGAGGGTCTAGCGGGGTGCCGGATGAGCAGTTCTTC. This codes for CSARGSSGVPDEQFF.

This clonotype appeared a few times. The CDR3 DNA reads as TGTGCCAGCAGTTCGTTCCTTAGAGTTAATTCCTACGAGCAGTACTTC. It encodes CASSSFLRVNSYEQYF. This rearrangement joins TRBV28 to TRBJ2-7; D call uncertain. CDR3 length: 16 amino acids. The V and J ends lost 4 bases and 1 base respectively, with 17 bases between them. CDR1 and CDR2 (germline): MDHEN, SYDVKM.

This clonotype was seen only a few times. The rearrangement links TRBV27 to TRBJ2-1; D is unresolved. Germline CDR1 is MNHEY and CDR2 is SMNVEV (reference sequence). The CDR3 has 18 residues. Trimming left V 6 bases short and J 1 base short, with 22 bases between. The CDR3, as DNA: TGTGCCAGCAGATCTTTTATAGGGATGTCATTATCCTACAATGAGCAGTTCTTC. It specifies CASRSFIGMSLSYNEQFF.

The gene calls are TRBV11-2 and TRBJ2-7, with D tentatively TRBD1 (6 bases). The CDR3 consists of 15 residues. Trimming left V 3 bases short and J 1 base short, with 13 bases between. CDR1 and CDR2 from the germline V gene are SGHAT and FQNNGV. CDR3 nucleotides: TGTGCCAGCAGCTTTCCCTTAGGACAGTCCTACGAGCAGTACTTC. Translating it yields CASSFPLGQSYEQYF. The full variable domain, its missing parts supplied by reference TRBV11-2 and TRBJ2-7, is EAGVAQSPRYKIIEKRQSVAFWCNPISGHATLYWYQQILGQGPKLLIQFQNNGVVDDSQLPKDRFSAERLKGVDSTLKIQPAKLEDSAVYLCASSFPLGQSYEQYFGPGTRLTVT.

This clonotype showed up just a few times. This chain links TRBV4-1 with TRBJ1-1; TRBD1 matches at 7 bases. In germline, CDR1 is MGHRA, CDR2 YSYEKL. Unmatched junction bases numbered 12, after V lost 4 bases and J lost 4 bases. The CDR3 consists of 16 residues. The CDR3 reads CASSPSYRGSVTEAFF. The CDR3 DNA is TGCGCCAGCAGCCCCAGTTACAGGGGTTCAGTCACTGAAGCTTTCTTT.

This clonotype has only a few counts. The chain uses TRBV4-3 and TRBJ1-1; 7 bases are shared with TRBD1. The germline V gene encodes CDR1 LGHNA and CDR2 YSLEER. V was pared by 0 bases and J by 2 bases, with 3 bases of the junction left unmatched. The CDR3 is 15 residues long. The CDR3 bases are TGCGCCAGCAGCCAAGATTACAGGGGAAACACTGAAGCTTTCTTT. Translating gives CASSQDYRGNTEAFF.

There are many counts of this clonotype. J is TRBJ1-5 and V is TRBV5-7; the match to TRBD1 covers 9 bases. TRBV5-7 is an ORF, and what it does is uncertain. There are 14 residues in the CDR3. The V and J ends lost 2 bases and 7 bases, in that order; junction bases with no gene match: 4. CDR3 sequence reads: CASSLRTGVQPQHF. The DNA for the CDR3 is TGTGCCAGCAGCTTACGGACAGGGGTGCAGCCCCAGCATTTT.

This clonotype was recorded a few times. The rearrangement uses TRBV9 and TRBJ2-1; the match to TRBD1 covers 7 bases. This CDR3 contains 13 residues. Germline CDR1 SGDLS, CDR2 YYNGEE. The trim removed 0 bases at V and 9 bases at J, leaving 3 bases unmatched. CDR3 in amino acids: CASSVGQGGEQFF. CDR3 DNA: TGTGCCAGCAGCGTAGGACAGGGCGGTGAGCAGTTCTTC.

J is TRBJ1-5 and V is TRBV19; D is uncertain. CDR1 is LNHDA, CDR2 SQIVND, per germline (reference sequence). Trimming stripped 1 base from V and 4 bases from J, with 8 bases between. The CDR3 contains 14 residues. In DNA form, the CDR3 reads TGTGCCAGTAGTATAGTGGTCCAAAATCAGCCCCAGCATTTT. Amino acid sequence: CASSIVVQNQPQHF. Full variable domain (outside the CDR3, taken from reference TRBV19 and TRBJ1-5): DGGITQSPKYLFRKEGQNVTLSCEQNLNHDAMYWYRQDPGQGLRLIYYSQIVNDFQKGDIAEGYSVSREKKESFPLTVTSAQKNPTAFYLCASSIVVQNQPQHFGDGTRLSIL.

This sequence joins TRBV7-8 and TRBJ2-5; TRBD2 might be the D (6 bases). There are 15 residues in the CDR3. Germline loops: CDR1 SGHVS, CDR2 FQNEAQ. Trimming shortened V by 6 bases and J by 2 bases, and 16 bases separated the two germline ends. The CDR3: CASSRGRGAQETQYF. The CDR3, as DNA: TGTGCCAGCAGTCGGGGTCGCGGGGCTCAAGAGACCCAGTACTTC.

The chain uses TRBV29-1 and TRBJ2-5, with 9 bases matching TRBD2. CDR3 length: 13 amino acids. J lost 5 bases, V lost 7 bases, and 8 bases had no gene match. Germline assignment: CDR1 SQVTM and CDR2 ANQGSEA. The DNA for the CDR3 is TGCAGCGCTACCGGGACTAGCCTGGAGACCCAGTACTTC. Translation: CSATGTSLETQYF.

The chain links TRBV18 to TRBJ2-1; no firm D call. Trimming removed 1 base at V and 5 bases at J, with 9 bases between. CDR1 KGHSH and CDR2 LQKENI come from the germline V gene. The CDR3 contains 14 residues. DNA for the CDR3: TGTGCCAGCTCACCACTCTCCCGGGACAATGAGCAGTTCTTC. Translated: CASSPLSRDNEQFF.

This clonotype was observed many times. The chain carries TRBV7-2 and TRBJ2-1, with unresolved D. V was clipped by 1 base and J by 6 bases, with 7 bases between them. The CDR3 extends over 13 amino acids. The germline V gene has CDR1 SGHTA and CDR2 FQGNSA. DNA of the CDR3: TGTGCCAGCAGCTTAGAACGATTCAATGAGCAGTTCTTC. It codes for CASSLERFNEQFF.

A few counts support this clonotype. CDR3: CASRISVEETQYF. DNA of the CDR3: TGTGCCAGCAGAATAAGCGTAGAAGAGACCCAGTACTTC. The chain is built from TRBV28 and TRBJ2-5; D not certain. The V end was cut by 6 bases, the J end by 3 bases, with 11 bases between. This CDR3 region has 13 residues. Germline assignment: CDR1 MDHEN and CDR2 SYDVKM. The entire variable domain, with the rest obtained from reference TRBV28 and TRBJ2-5, is as follows: DVKVTQSSRYLVKRTGEKVFLECVQDMDHENMFWYRQDPGLGLRLIYFSYDVKMKEKGDIPEGYSVSREKKERFSLILESASTNQTSMYLCASRISVEETQYFGPGTRLLVL.

This clonotype was detected ten times or more. The chain couples TRBV5-5 to TRBJ2-7; either TRBD1 or TRBD2 may fit D (5 bases each). The CDR3 sequence is 14 residues long. V gave up 0 bases and J gave up 4 bases, with 11 bases separating them. Germline V gene sequence: CDR1 SGHKS, CDR2 YYEKEE (reference sequence). CDR3 coding DNA: TGTGCCAGCAGCTTGGGAGGGACGACTTACGAGCAGTACTTC. It translates to CASSLGGTTYEQYF.

This clonotype occurred a few times. The genes are TRBV20-1 and TRBJ2-7, with 10 bases matching TRBD2. The CDR3 consists of 13 residues. V lost 6 bases and J lost 6; bases outside the gene matches: 8. CDR1 and CDR2 from the germline V gene are DFQATT and SNEGSKA (reference sequence). The CDR3 DNA reads TGCAGTGCCCGGAGCGGGAGGGCCTTCGAGCAGTACTTC. As protein: CSARSGRAFEQYF.

This clonotype has a handful of counts. The CDR3 spells CASSLDLGSRFF. DNA of the CDR3: TGTGCCAGCAGCTTAGATTTGGGGTCTCGGTTCTTC. The chain uses TRBV11-2 and TRBJ2-1; D is unclear. This CDR3 has 12 amino acids. Germline CDR1 is SGHAT and CDR2 is FQNNGV. V was trimmed by 0 bases and J by 15 bases, leaving 12 bases between them. Full variable domain (missing parts from reference TRBV11-2 and TRBJ2-1): EAGVAQSPRYKIIEKRQSVAFWCNPISGHATLYWYQQILGQGPKLLIQFQNNGVVDDSQLPKDRFSAERLKGVDSTLKIQPAKLEDSAVYLCASSLDLGSRFFGPGTRLTVL.

DNA for the CDR3: TGTGCCAGCAGTTACTCGGACGACACCGGGGAGCTGTTTTTT. The encoded protein is CASSYSDDTGELFF. V is TRBV6-5 and J is TRBJ2-2, with D unclear. The CDR3 sequence is 14 residues long. Trimming pared 0 bases from V and 3 bases from J, leaving 5 bases between. Germline V gene sequence: CDR1 MNHEY, CDR2 SVGAGI.

The genes are TRBV28 and TRBJ1-4, with 7 bases aligning to TRBD1. Germline V gene sequence: CDR1 MDHEN, CDR2 SYDVKM. CDR3 length equals 14 residues. Trimming removed 5 bases from V and 10 bases from J; junction bases left unmatched: 10. CDR3 sequence: CASSEGGGVRKLFF. The CDR3 nucleotides are TGTGCCAGCAGTGAAGGAGGGGGCGTCCGAAAACTGTTTTTT.

A few counts support this clonotype. The chain joins TRBV15 to TRBJ2-5, with D unclear. This CDR3 spans 13 amino acids. Looked up from germline, CDR1 is LNHNV and CDR2 is YYDKDF (reference sequence). Trimming shortened V by 5 bases and J by 1 base, and 8 bases separated the two germline ends. CDR3 DNA sequence: TGTGCCACCAGCTTGGGCCCCCAAGAGACCCAGTACTTC. Protein product: CATSLGPQETQYF. The full variable domain, in which reference TRBV15 and TRBJ2-5 provide the parts outside the CDR3, is DAMVIQNPRYQVTQFGKPVTLSCSQTLNHNVMYWYQQKSSQAPKLLFHYYDKDFNNEADTPDNFQSRRPNTSFCFLDIRSPGLGDTAMYLCATSLGPQETQYFGPGTRLLVL.

This clonotype came up a few times. This rearrangement joins TRBV28 to TRBJ1-1; D unclear. The V gene's germline CDR1 is MDHEN and CDR2 SYDVKM. CDR3 length: 14 residues. With 2 bases removed from V and 10 bases from J, the gap between germline ends came to 17 bases. The CDR3 DNA reads TGTGCCAGCAGTTTACAACAGCCAGGCCCCAGAGCTTTCTTT. Translated, it gives CASSLQQPGPRAFF.

This clonotype was observed a handful of times. This chain links TRBV7-6 with TRBJ2-7; D possibly corresponds to TRBD2 (7 bases). This CDR3 contains 18 residues. Germline CDR1 reads SGHVS; CDR2 reads FNYEAQ. The V and J ends lost 1 base and 2 bases respectively, with 21 bases between them. The CDR3 loop is CASSLVGGGAFITYEQYF. As DNA, the CDR3 is TGTGCCAGCAGCTTAGTAGGGGGGGGCGCCTTTATAACCTACGAGCAGTACTTC.

The chain joins TRBV5-4 to TRBJ1-1; D is possibly TRBD1 (5 bases). Trimming removed 0 bases at V and 1 base at J, with 7 bases between. Germline loops: CDR1 SGHNT, CDR2 YYREEE (reference sequence). The CDR3 extends over 14 amino acids. CDR3 amino acids: CASSLARANTEAFF. In DNA form, the CDR3 reads TGTGCCAGCAGCTTGGCCAGGGCGAACACTGAAGCTTTCTTT.

The chain is built from TRBV28 and TRBJ2-6; D is uncertain. Germline V gene sequence: CDR1 MDHEN, CDR2 SYDVKM. V lost 6 bases, J lost 2 bases, and 8 bases lay in between. CDR3 length equals 14 residues. CDR3 region: CASRDFPGANVLTF. The CDR3 DNA reads TGTGCCAGCAGAGATTTCCCTGGGGCCAACGTCCTGACTTTC.

The chain joins TRBV28 to TRBJ2-3, with unresolved D. Trimming took off 3 bases at V and 5 bases at J, with 9 bases between the two ends. The CDR3 spans 13 residues. Germline V lookup: CDR1 MDHEN, CDR2 SYDVKM. CDR3 DNA: TGTGCCAGCAGTTTGTCCAACATAGATACGCAGTATTTT. This encodes CASSLSNIDTQYF.